This is a list of T cell receptor beta chains from one sample in a study of OX40 agonist ivuxolimab in advanced cancers. Sequencing was performed with immunoSEQ multiplex PCR; in TCRdb, only in-frame clones are kept and a portion is missing. The repertoire holds 20,000 to 25,000 clones, with approximately 83% as singletons. Sequencing was performed on CD4+ or CD8+ T cells sorted from blood, taken in a trial of the OX40 agonist ivuxolimab. The receptor source for this set is an adult with an advanced solid tumor such as melanoma, head and neck, liver or kidney cancer. The CDR3 runs from the conserved cysteine through the conserved F or W. D genes are given only for firm matches. Clone size is stated in some rows and not others, as once, few, many or a class when expanded.

d_gene: .
abundance: .
j_gene: TRBJ2-7
v_gene: TRBV15
CDR3aa: CATSRDQGPYYEQYF
CDR3nt: TGTGCCACCAGCAGAGATCAGGGGCCCTACTACGAGCAGTACTTC

d_gene: .
abundance: medium-sized
j_gene: TRBJ1-1
v_gene: TRBV7-3
CDR3aa: CASSAQLGQNTEAFF
CDR3nt: TGTGCCAGCAGCGCCCAATTGGGACAGAACACTGAAGCTTTCTTT

d_gene: .
abundance: .
j_gene: TRBJ2-3
v_gene: TRBV7-8
CDR3aa: CASSSNQPSTDTQYF
CDR3nt: TGTGCCAGCAGCTCTAATCAACCAAGCACAGATACGCAGTATTTT

d_gene: .
abundance: few
j_gene: TRBJ1-5
v_gene: TRBV2
CDR3aa: CASRDGLSNQPQHF
CDR3nt: TGTGCCAGCAGAGACGGACTGAGCAATCAGCCCCAGCATTTT

d_gene: TRBD1
abundance: .
j_gene: TRBJ1-1
v_gene: TRBV7-3
CDR3aa: CASSSNRDRDTEAFF
CDR3nt: TGTGCCAGCAGCTCAAACCGGGACAGGGACACTGAAGCTTTCTTT

d_gene: .
abundance: .
j_gene: TRBJ2-5
v_gene: TRBV5-6
CDR3aa: CASSRPLGGTQETQYF
CDR3nt: TGTGCCAGCAGCCGACCCCTTGGGGGGACCCAAGAGACCCAGTACTTC

d_gene: .
abundance: few
j_gene: TRBJ2-5
v_gene: TRBV2
CDR3aa: CASSVDRQETQYF
CDR3nt: TGTGCCAGCAGTGTCGACAGGCAAGAGACCCAGTACTTC

d_gene: TRBD1
abundance: .
j_gene: TRBJ2-7
v_gene: TRBV2
CDR3aa: CASSVNQGAGTSYEQYF
CDR3nt: TGTGCCAGCAGTGTAAATCAGGGGGCGGGGACCTCCTACGAGCAGTACTTC

d_gene: .
abundance: .
j_gene: TRBJ1-1
v_gene: TRBV5-6
CDR3aa: CASSLGSGRGAFF
CDR3nt: TGTGCCAGCAGCTTGGGGTCAGGGAGGGGAGCTTTCTTT

d_gene: .
abundance: .
j_gene: TRBJ1-5
v_gene: TRBV27
CDR3aa: CASSLYQGNQPQHF
CDR3nt: TGTGCCAGCAGTTTATATCAGGGCAATCAGCCCCAGCATTTT

d_gene: TRBD2
abundance: .
j_gene: TRBJ2-3
v_gene: TRBV29-1
CDR3aa: CSVAGVATDTQYF
CDR3nt: TGCAGCGTCGCGGGAGTTGCCACAGATACGCAGTATTTT

d_gene: TRBD2
abundance: once
j_gene: TRBJ2-3
v_gene: TRBV10-3
CDR3aa: CAISEDKLAGTDTQYF
CDR3nt: TGTGCCATCAGTGAGGATAAACTAGCGGGAACCGATACGCAGTATTTT

d_gene: TRBD2
abundance: .
j_gene: TRBJ2-7
v_gene: TRBV4-2
CDR3aa: CASSQDRTSSYEQYF
CDR3nt: TGTGCCAGCAGCCAAGATCGGACTAGCTCCTACGAGCAGTACTTC

d_gene: .
abundance: .
j_gene: TRBJ1-1
v_gene: TRBV7-3
CDR3aa: CASSPSGANTEAFF
CDR3nt: TGTGCCAGCAGCCCCTCCGGGGCGAACACTGAAGCTTTCTTT

d_gene: .
abundance: once
j_gene: TRBJ2-5
v_gene: TRBV5-1
CDR3aa: CASSFEAPTRETQYF
CDR3nt: TGCGCCAGCAGCTTTGAGGCACCAACGAGGGAGACCCAGTACTTC

d_gene: TRBD1
abundance: .
j_gene: TRBJ2-1
v_gene: TRBV5-4
CDR3aa: CASSLAAIQGAHEQFF
CDR3nt: TGTGCCAGCAGCTTGGCGGCAATACAGGGGGCGCATGAGCAGTTCTTC

d_gene: TRBD2
abundance: .
j_gene: TRBJ2-7
v_gene: TRBV19
CDR3aa: CASRSGTSGYEQYF
CDR3nt: TGTGCCAGTAGATCCGGGACTAGCGGCTACGAGCAGTACTTC

d_gene: .
abundance: .
j_gene: TRBJ1-5
v_gene: TRBV5-5
CDR3aa: CASSWGPGQGSNQPQHF
CDR3nt: TGTGCCAGCAGCTGGGGCCCGGGGCAGGGTAGCAATCAGCCCCAGCATTTT

d_gene: .
abundance: .
j_gene: TRBJ1-1
v_gene: TRBV30
CDR3aa: CAWSVGWNTEAFF
CDR3nt: TGTGCCTGGAGTGTGGGGTGGAACACTGAAGCTTTCTTT

d_gene: .
abundance: few
j_gene: TRBJ1-1
v_gene: TRBV10-3
CDR3aa: CATSLGNTEAFF
CDR3nt: TGTGCCACCTCCCTCGGCAACACTGAAGCTTTCTTT

d_gene: .
abundance: medium-sized
j_gene: TRBJ1-6
v_gene: TRBV5-5
CDR3aa: CASSPRVREYNSPLHF
CDR3nt: TGTGCCAGCAGCCCCCGTGTGCGGGAATATAATTCACCCCTCCACTTT

d_gene: .
abundance: .
j_gene: TRBJ1-2
v_gene: TRBV5-1
CDR3aa: CASSFIRGSNYGYTF
CDR3nt: TGCGCCAGCAGCTTCATTCGGGGGTCTAACTATGGCTACACCTTC

d_gene: TRBD1
abundance: .
j_gene: TRBJ2-7
v_gene: TRBV7-3
CDR3aa: CASSVRDRGLPNEQYF
CDR3nt: TGTGCCAGCAGCGTCAGGGACAGGGGTTTGCCTAACGAGCAGTACTTC

d_gene: .
abundance: .
j_gene: TRBJ2-7
v_gene: TRBV27
CDR3aa: CASSLSGLLPAEQYF
CDR3nt: TGTGCCAGCAGTTTATCAGGCCTACTCCCAGCCGAGCAGTACTTC

d_gene: TRBD2
abundance: .
j_gene: TRBJ2-3
v_gene: TRBV5-1
CDR3aa: CASSLGLAGVTDTQYF
CDR3nt: TGCGCCAGCAGCTTGGGACTAGCGGGGGTCACAGATACGCAGTATTTT

d_gene: TRBD1
abundance: .
j_gene: TRBJ1-4
v_gene: TRBV5-1
CDR3aa: CASSTGDGYEKLFF
CDR3nt: TGCGCCAGCAGCACAGGGGACGGGTATGAAAAACTGTTTTTT

d_gene: TRBD1
abundance: .
j_gene: TRBJ2-7
v_gene: TRBV11-2
CDR3aa: CASSLDPWTGVEQYF
CDR3nt: TGTGCCAGCAGCTTAGATCCCTGGACAGGGGTCGAGCAGTACTTC

d_gene: TRBD1
abundance: .
j_gene: TRBJ1-1
v_gene: TRBV19
CDR3aa: CTSSIEGPGAGGWNTEAFF
CDR3nt: TGTACCAGTAGTATAGAAGGGCCCGGGGCAGGGGGTTGGAACACTGAAGCTTTCTTT

d_gene: .
abundance: .
j_gene: TRBJ2-3
v_gene: TRBV5-4
CDR3aa: CASSLIADMADTQYF
CDR3nt: TGTGCCAGCAGCTTGATTGCAGACATGGCAGATACGCAGTATTTT

d_gene: TRBD2
abundance: .
j_gene: TRBJ2-5
v_gene: TRBV5-4
CDR3aa: CASSWIAGGRETQYF
CDR3nt: TGTGCCAGCAGCTGGATAGCGGGAGGCCGGGAGACCCAGTACTTC

d_gene: TRBD2
abundance: .
j_gene: TRBJ2-1
v_gene: TRBV27
CDR3aa: CASSLWSGLAVGEQFF
CDR3nt: TGTGCCAGCAGTTTATGGTCTGGACTAGCGGTCGGTGAGCAGTTCTTC

d_gene: .
abundance: .
j_gene: TRBJ2-2
v_gene: TRBV7-3
CDR3aa: CASSLRGSKVGVNTGELFF
CDR3nt: TGTGCCAGCAGCTTAAGAGGGAGTAAGGTGGGAGTGAACACCGGGGAGCTGTTTTTT

d_gene: .
abundance: few
j_gene: TRBJ2-7
v_gene: TRBV6-5
CDR3aa: CASSYSLNRDEQYF
CDR3nt: TGTGCCAGCAGTTACTCACTTAACCGGGACGAGCAGTACTTC

d_gene: TRBD2
abundance: .
j_gene: TRBJ2-7
v_gene: TRBV7-2
CDR3aa: CASSPGTSGGAGQYF
CDR3nt: TGTGCCAGCAGCCCGGGGACTAGCGGGGGGGCTGGGCAGTACTTC

d_gene: .
abundance: .
j_gene: TRBJ2-3
v_gene: TRBV2
CDR3aa: CASAVSPGLTDTQYF
CDR3nt: TGTGCCAGCGCGGTTTCTCCCGGCCTCACAGATACGCAGTATTTT

d_gene: TRBD2
abundance: .
j_gene: TRBJ2-5
v_gene: TRBV15
CDR3aa: CATSTSGGARTQYF
CDR3nt: TGTGCCACCAGCACTAGCGGGGGGGCTAGGACCCAGTACTTC

d_gene: .
abundance: .
j_gene: TRBJ1-2
v_gene: TRBV7-2
CDR3aa: CASSLAPGRRGYTF
CDR3nt: TGTGCCAGCAGCTTGGCCCCCGGACGGCGAGGCTACACCTTC